This TCR beta chain was found in a study of T cell repertoires in cytomegalovirus infection. The wider study: Public TCR beta signatures marked donors with CMV infection and the matching HLA.

This clonotype was counted ten times or more. No antigen is known for it. Findings and limits, study-wide: The cumulative frequency of public TCR beta families distinguished individuals who carried CMV together with the relevant HLA. Dominant in the ex vivo response were TCR beta clonotypes restricted by HLA-C and specific for CMV.

CDR1 and CDR2 (germline): MNHNS, SASEGT. V trimming: 7 bases; J trimming: 5 bases; junction bases outside the gene matches: 8. This CDR3 region has 15 residues. TCRdb re-analysed the reads in MiXCR, keeping a single row per CDR3 protein. The sample includes 110,000 or so distinct CDR3 sequences, under 30% of them seen just once. The receptor's source is a human donor in good health (CMV status not recorded). Some clones in this sample may be carry-over from other donors' samples. The source was CD8+ T cells from cultured PBMCs, collected from culture after CMV antigen stimulation. The rearrangement links TRBV6-1 to TRBJ1-5, with 10 bases that match TRBD1. The CDR3 nucleotides are TGTGCCAGCAAACCGGGACAGGGGAACTATCAGCCCCAGCATTTT. This sequence encodes CASKPGQGNYQPQHF.